This T cell receptor beta chain was sequenced during a study of T cell changes during pregnancy in multiple sclerosis. Profiled with immunoSEQ multiplex PCR; TCRdb holds only in-frame clones, not every one. The sample shows roughly 52,000 clones, 90% to 95% of them seen only once. The TCR comes from a female donor with multiple sclerosis, enrolled in a pregnancy study. This sample comprised CD8+ T cells from peripheral blood mononuclear cells, obtained before pregnancy.

The CDR3 spells CASSSQGYTEAFF. The CDR3 coding sequence is TGTGCCAGCAGCTCGCAGGGTTACACTGAAGCTTTCTTT. V usage is TRBV13 and J usage is TRBJ1-1; maybe TRBD1 (5 bases). The CDR3 runs 13 residues. The V end was cut by 4 bases, the J end by 3 bases, with 9 bases between. Germline V CDR1 and CDR2: PRHDT, FYEKMQ (reference sequence).